This T cell receptor (beta chain) was sequenced for a study of T-cell reconstitution after alpha-beta-depleted transplantation in children. Germline V CDR1 and CDR2: SQVTM, ANQGSEA. The CDR3 is 15 amino acids. The junction had 4 bases not matched to a gene; V was cut back by 3 bases and J by 0 bases. TCRbeta library preparation incorporated unique molecular identifiers. TCRdb itself ran the PCR reads through MiXCR, one entry per CDR3 protein. Seen here are around 400,000 distinct CDR3 sequences, approximately 20% observed once, and the top ten hold less than 4.5%. This clonotype was detected a few times.

This chain links TRBV29-1 with TRBJ2-2; TRBD2 matches 7 bases. The sequenced sample was PBMCs from the stem cell graft donor, obtained from the stem cell graft. The TCR originated in a human donor who donated a stem cell graft to a child with acute myeloid leukemia. The CDR3 DNA reads as TGCAGCGTTGATGGTGGACTAGCGAACACCGGGGAGCTGTTTTTT. Amino acid sequence: CSVDGGLANTGELFF.